The source of this TCR beta chain is a study of Ad26.COV2.S vaccination and SARS-CoV-2 variants. This CDR3 spans 14 amino acids. J lost 6 bases, V lost 8 bases, and 7 bases had no gene match. Germline CDR1 and CDR2: LNHDA and SQIVND (reference sequence). TCRdb's table, derived via immunoSEQ multiplex PCR, lists solely in-frame clones and lacks some. The repertoire includes about 440,000 clones, 90% of them detected once, and around 4.5% sits in the top ten. The treatment is: about 20 received Ad26.COV2.S at low or high dose, single or two shots; about 5 received placebo; per-sample allocation not given. After the first vaccine or placebo injection, samples were drawn on day 63. In Boston, an adult donor aged 18-55 years took part.

This TCR came from a person between 18 and 59 years old who received the Ad26.COV2.S COVID-19 vaccine or a placebo. The specimen comprised peripheral blood, sampled in a trial of Ad26.COV2.S vaccine versus placebo. The chain uses TRBV19 and TRBJ2-1; 10 bases are a match to TRBD2. The CDR3, as DNA: TGTGCCAGTCACCCGGCTAGCGGGAGCAATGAGCAGTTCTTC. Amino acids: CASHPASGSNEQFF.